The 30 T cell receptor beta chains reported below all come from one sample, sequenced in a study of T-cell reconstitution after alpha-beta-depleted transplantation in children (TCRdb year 2016). In the paper's terms, the treatment or condition label means: allogeneic hematopoietic cell transplantation with graft depleted of TCRalphabeta T cells and CD19 B cells. The library was prepared using PCR. Sequencing relied on an Illumina HiSeq 2500. To normalize quantification of the TCRbeta repertoire, the TCR libraries were built with molecular barcoding that relied on unique molecular identifiers. TCRdb reworked the public reads: Q25 trimming with fastp, MiXCR clone assembly, productive beta chains retained. Each CDR3 protein appears once, grouped with its most common genes and DNA. The sample records approximately 190,000 distinct CDR3 sequences, about 8.7% of which are singletons. The ten biggest clones cover less than 40% of the sample.

Sequences were derived from PBMCs, mostly from graft donor cells, sampled 360 days after TCRalphabeta/CD19-depleted stem cell transplant. Source of these receptors: a male patient aged 2 to 10 who had a stem cell transplant for acute myeloid leukemia, so the T cells may come from the graft donor.

The chain is built from TRBV7-9 and TRBJ1-1, with D perhaps TRBD1 (6 bases). The length of the CDR3 is 13 residues. Trimming removed 6 bases from V and 1 base from J, with 9 bases in between. The V gene's germline CDR1 is SEHNR and CDR2 FQNEAQ (reference sequence). The CDR3 is CASRGHTNTEAFF. CDR3 DNA sequence: TGTGCCAGCAGGGGACACACGAACACTGAAGCTTTCTTT.

This clonotype was seen at least ten times. The CDR3 loop is CASSPRTDSYEQYV. CDR3 sequence (DNA): TGCGCCAGCAGCCCAAGGACGGACTCCTACGAGCAGTACGTC. This chain links TRBV5-1 with TRBJ2-7; D remains ambiguous. CDR1 SGHRS and CDR2 YFSETQ come from the germline V gene. Trimming removed 4 bases at V and 0 bases at J, with 11 bases between. The CDR3 runs to 14 residues.

This clonotype was counted many times. The chain combines TRBV9 with TRBJ2-2; 8 positions agree with TRBD2. CDR3 length equals 16 residues. Germline V gene data show CDR1 as SGDLS and CDR2 as YYNGEE. V was clipped by 2 bases and J by 5 bases; unmatched bases: 8. This CDR3 is CASSVRREGLTGELFF. The CDR3 nucleotides are TGTGCCAGCAGCGTCCGACGGGAGGGCCTGACCGGGGAGCTGTTTTTT.

In its sample, this clonotype was seen many times. This chain joins TRBV20-1 and TRBJ2-1, with 9 bases matching TRBD2. The CDR3 spans 16 residues. The germline V gene encodes CDR1 DFQATT and CDR2 SNEGSKA (reference sequence). The V gene end was trimmed by 1 base and the J gene end by 3 bases; junction bases not matched to a gene: 7. The CDR3 protein is CSARGWTSANYNEQFF. The CDR3 DNA is TGCAGTGCTAGAGGCTGGACTAGCGCAAACTACAATGAGCAGTTCTTC.

Ten or more counts support this clonotype. The genes are TRBV20-1 and TRBJ2-1; TRBD2 might be the D (6 bases). The length of the CDR3 is 16 residues. The germline gives CDR1 DFQATT, CDR2 SNEGSKA (reference sequence). V was shortened by 7 bases and J by 4 bases, with 23 bases between the two germline ends. The chain's CDR3 is CSVKSWSGRTYNEQFF. DNA for the CDR3: TGCAGTGTCAAGTCTTGGAGCGGGCGAACATACAATGAGCAGTTCTTC.

This clonotype appeared many times. The J gene is TRBJ1-5, the V gene TRBV25-1, with D unresolved. The CDR3 extends over 15 amino acids. CDR1 MGHDK and CDR2 SYGVNS come from the germline V gene. V lost 3 bases to trimming and J lost 0 bases, with 9 bases between them. The CDR3 region has the DNA TGTGCCAGCAGTGATGGAACTTATAGCAATCAGCCCCAGCATTTT. Encoded protein: CASSDGTYSNQPQHF.

This clonotype was picked up a small number of times. The V gene is TRBV7-9, the J gene TRBJ2-1; D call uncertain. Trimming cost V 2 bases and J 9 bases, with 8 bases left between them. This CDR3 region has 12 residues. CDR1 and CDR2 from the germline V gene are SEHNR and FQNEAQ (reference sequence). This CDR3 is CASSLLWGEQFF. In nucleotides, the CDR3 is TGTGCCAGCAGCTTACTATGGGGTGAGCAGTTCTTC.

V gene TRBV7-6 combines with J gene TRBJ2-1; D unresolved. Germline-derived CDR1 and CDR2 are SGHVS and FNYEAQ. This CDR3 spans 12 amino acids. Trimming took 5 bases from V and 7 from J, leaving 9 bases between them. The CDR3 sequence: CASSPRRNEQFF. CDR3 nucleotides: TGTGCCAGCAGCCCCCGAAGGAATGAGCAGTTCTTC.

This clonotype has ten or more counts. The V call is TRBV5-1, the J call TRBJ2-5; D gene ambiguous. This CDR3 spans 15 amino acids. Germline CDR1 is SGHRS and CDR2 is YFSETQ. V dropped 0 bases and J dropped 5 bases, with 14 bases sitting between them. CDR3 nucleotides: TGCGCCAGCAGCTTGGTTAGTTCGCCGAAGGAGACCCAGTACTTC. The encoded protein is CASSLVSSPKETQYF.

This clonotype was counted at least ten times. Relative to the germline gene, one junction end is altered; a read error may explain this. In DNA, the CDR3 is TGTGCCAGCAGTTTCGGCAGCAATCAGCCCCAGCATTTT. This codes for CASSFGSNQPQHF. This chain joins TRBV5-1 and TRBJ1-5; no reliable D call. Looked up from germline, CDR1 is SGHRS and CDR2 is YFSETQ. This CDR3 spans 13 amino acids.

The chain uses TRBV4-2 and TRBJ2-3; D is perhaps TRBD2 (6 bases). This CDR3 spans 17 amino acids. Trimming pared 0 bases from V and 0 bases from J, leaving 13 bases between. The germline V gene encodes CDR1 LGHNA and CDR2 YNFKEQ. CDR3 nucleotides: TGTGCCAGCAGCCAAGACCGGGGACTTATAAGCACAGATACGCAGTATTTT. It is translated as CASSQDRGLISTDTQYF.

Ten or more counts support this clonotype. The J gene is TRBJ2-5, the V gene TRBV7-2; D gene unclear. The CDR3 loop spans 15 amino acids. The germline V and J ends were trimmed by 2 bases and 5 bases, with 15 bases remaining between them. CDR1 is SGHTA, CDR2 FQGNSA, per germline. The CDR3 reads CASSLRVWSWETQYF. CDR3 coding DNA: TGTGCCAGCAGCTTAAGGGTGTGGTCCTGGGAGACCCAGTACTTC.

A note on this clonotype: A clone one base away is much larger, so this may be a read error. V and J are TRBV20-1 and TRBJ2-5, with 9 bases that match TRBD1. In germline, CDR1 is DFQATT, CDR2 SNEGSKA (reference sequence). The length of the CDR3 is 12 residues. The chain's CDR3 is CSPGQGGEAQYF. CDR3 nucleotides: TGCAGCCCGGGACAGGGCGGAGAGGCCCAGTACTTC.

The CDR3 protein is CASSPLPGEATNEKLFF. Written as DNA, the CDR3 is TGTGCCAGCAGCCCACTCCCGGGGGAAGCAACTAATGAAAAACTGTTTTTT. The chain links TRBV3-1 to TRBJ1-4; possible D gene TRBD1, 5 bases. The CDR3 contains 17 residues. V lost 4 bases and J 0 bases, leaving 15 bases between the germline ends. Germline loops: CDR1 LGHDT, CDR2 YNNKEL (reference sequence). The variable domain in full, completed from reference TRBV3-1 and TRBJ1-4, reads DTAVSQTPKYLVTQMGNDKSIKCEQNLGHDTMYWYKQDSKKFLKIMFSYNNKELIINETVPNRFSPKSPDKAHLNLHINSLELGDSAVYFCASSPLPGEATNEKLFFGSGTQLSVL.

The table lists this clonotype with a few counts. This chain joins TRBV25-1 and TRBJ1-1; 8 nucleotides match TRBD1. Germline V gene sequence: CDR1 MGHDK, CDR2 SYGVNS. The CDR3 sequence is 11 residues long. V lost 10 bases to trimming and J lost 7 bases; unmatched junction nucleotides: 5. The DNA of the CDR3 is TGTGCCATCGGGGACAGGAATGAAGCTTTCTTT. Translating it yields CAIGDRNEAFF.

The table lists this clonotype with a few counts. The chain is built from TRBV6-5 and TRBJ1-1; D perhaps matches TRBD1 (5 bases). Germline V lookup: CDR1 MNHEY, CDR2 SVGAGI. This CDR3 comprises 12 residues. Trimming left V 8 bases short and J 4 bases short, with 11 bases between. The chain's CDR3 is CASHGGVTEAFF. The CDR3 region has the DNA TGTGCCAGCCACGGGGGGGTCACTGAAGCTTTCTTT.

The table lists this clonotype with many counts. The chain recombines TRBV4-3 with TRBJ2-3; maybe TRBD2 (6 bases). Germline CDR1 LGHNA, CDR2 YSLEER. The CDR3 spans 16 residues. Trimming pared 0 bases from V and 5 bases from J, leaving 15 bases between. CDR3 coding DNA: TGCGCCAGCAGCCAAGAGGCGGGGTGGAACCAAGATACGCAGTATTTT. Translation gives CASSQEAGWNQDTQYF.

This clonotype was detected only a few times. V gene TRBV15 combines with J gene TRBJ2-3, with 9 bases matching TRBD1. The CDR3 consists of 17 residues. The germline V gene has CDR1 LNHNV and CDR2 YYDKDF (reference sequence). V was clipped by 5 bases and J by 6 bases; unmatched bases: 15. The CDR3 nucleotides read TGTGCCACCAGCCGCCGATTTGGACAGGGGTTCGGGGATACGCAGTATTTT. Residues: CATSRRFGQGFGDTQYF.

V gene TRBV20-1 combines with J gene TRBJ2-7; 9 bases map to TRBD2. Losses at the gene ends were 1 base for V and 1 base for J; bases not matched to a gene: 2. Germline V CDR1 and CDR2: DFQATT, SNEGSKA (reference sequence). This CDR3 has 14 residues. The CDR3 bases are TGCAGTGCTAGAGCTAGCGGGACGTCCTACGAGCAGTACTTC. Its translation: CSARASGTSYEQYF.

The sample holds a few counts of this clonotype. The chain links TRBV2 to TRBJ2-2; 11 positions match TRBD2. This CDR3 region has 19 residues. Germline CDR1 SNHLY, CDR2 FYNNEI. Unmatched junction bases numbered 14, after V lost 4 bases and J lost 4 bases. CDR3 sequence (DNA): TGTGCCAGCAGTGTTCTCAATCCTGCGGGACTAGCGGTCACCGGGGAGCTGTTTTTT. Translated: CASSVLNPAGLAVTGELFF.

Remarks on this clonotype: A much larger clone lies one base from this, so it may be a read error. V is TRBV29-1 and J is TRBJ2-1; 8 bases are shared with TRBD2. CDR1 is SQVTM, CDR2 ANQGSEA, per germline. The CDR3 is made up of 14 amino acids. The CDR3 reads CSVDWAGGYNERFF. CDR3 coding DNA: TGCAGCGTTGACTGGGCGGGGGGTTACAATGAGCGGTTCTTC.

The chain combines TRBV12-3 or TRBV12-4 with TRBJ2-1; TRBD2 matches 8 bases. V was clipped by 6 bases and J by 4 bases; unmatched bases: 5. The CDR3 has 14 residues. The CDR3 DNA reads TGTGCCAGCAGATCGGGGGGGGGTTACAATGAGCAGTTCTTC. As protein: CASRSGGGYNEQFF.

Only a few counts were recorded for this clonotype. V gene TRBV20-1 combines with J gene TRBJ2-3; TRBD2 matches at 9 bases. The CDR3 runs 16 residues. Per the germline V gene, CDR1 is DFQATT and CDR2 is SNEGSKA (reference sequence). The V and J ends lost 6 bases and 0 bases, in that order; junction bases with no gene match: 10. CDR3 DNA sequence: TGCAGTGCAAAAGCCGGGACTAGCCTTAGCACAGATACGCAGTATTTT. Residues: CSAKAGTSLSTDTQYF.

This clonotype was counted a few times. The chain links TRBV5-1 to TRBJ2-3; 13 nucleotides match TRBD2. V was pared by 3 bases and J by 1 base, with 8 bases of the junction left unmatched. The length of the CDR3 is 18 residues. Germline V CDR1 and CDR2: SGHRS, YFSETQ. CDR3 DNA: TGCGCCAGCAGCTGGGGACTAGCGGGGCTAGGTGGCACAGATACGCAGTATTTT. This translates into CASSWGLAGLGGTDTQYF.

The rearrangement joins TRBV12-3 or TRBV12-4 to TRBJ2-3; D unresolved. This CDR3 comprises 14 residues. V was shortened by 3 bases and J by 3 bases, with 10 bases between the two germline ends. The CDR3 coding sequence is TGTGCCAGCAGTTTCGTACCCGCAACAGATACGCAGTATTTT. This encodes CASSFVPATDTQYF.

Ten or more counts support this clonotype. The chain links TRBV12-3 or TRBV12-4 to TRBJ2-7; 10 positions match TRBD2. The V gene end was trimmed by 3 bases and the J gene end by 2 bases; junction bases not matched to a gene: 1. The CDR3 has 14 amino acids. CDR3 amino acids: CASSLLAGAYEQYF. The CDR3 DNA follows: TGTGCCAGCAGTTTGCTAGCGGGAGCCTACGAGCAGTACTTC.

The chain links TRBV19 to TRBJ2-1; 8 bases map to TRBD1. The CDR3 runs 14 residues. V was clipped by 5 bases and J by 6 bases; unmatched bases: 6. In germline, CDR1 is LNHDA, CDR2 SQIVND (reference sequence). The CDR3: CASSFRTGTNEQFF. In DNA, the CDR3 is TGTGCCAGTAGTTTCAGGACAGGGACCAATGAGCAGTTCTTC.

This clonotype has only a few counts. The chain carries TRBV7-3 and TRBJ2-1; TRBD2 is a possible D gene (5 bases). V was trimmed by 2 bases and J by 5 bases, leaving 13 bases between them. Germline V CDR1 and CDR2: SGHTA, FQGTGA. This CDR3 is built from 15 residues. This chain's CDR3 is CASSLQAAYDNEQFF. The CDR3 DNA sequence: TGTGCCAGCAGCTTACAAGCGGCCTACGACAATGAGCAGTTCTTC.

The V gene is TRBV2, the J gene TRBJ1-4; D remains ambiguous. The germline V and J ends were trimmed by 8 bases and 6 bases, with 7 bases remaining between them. The CDR3 is 11 residues long. Germline loops: CDR1 SNHLY, CDR2 FYNNEI. CDR3 region: CASSNDEKLFF. DNA for the CDR3: TGTGCCAGCTCCAACGATGAAAAACTGTTTTTT.

V and J are TRBV7-9 and TRBJ2-7; possible D gene TRBD1, 5 bases. V lost 0 bases, J lost 5 bases, and 8 bases lay in between. There are 13 residues in the CDR3. The germline CDR1 and CDR2 sequences are SEHNR and FQNEAQ (reference sequence). CDR3 in amino acids: CASSLALGHEQYF. The CDR3, as DNA: TGTGCCAGCAGCTTAGCGCTGGGGCACGAGCAGTACTTC.